This TCR beta chain was sequenced during a study of T cell repertoires in cytomegalovirus infection. Study overall: Public TCR beta signatures marked donors with CMV infection and the matching HLA.

TCRdb reprocessed the reads via MiXCR and lists one record per CDR3 protein. Among around 240,000 distinct CDR3 sequences listed, 22% were seen once. Only a few counts were recorded for this clonotype. Antigen specificity is unknown. CDR1 is LNHDA and CDR2 is SQIVND in the germline V gene (reference sequence). The CDR3 covers 17 residues. V lost 6 bases to trimming and J lost 0 bases, with 19 bases between them. Findings and limits, study-wide: Dominant in the ex vivo response were TCR beta clonotypes restricted by HLA-C and specific for CMV.

Sequenced material: CD8+ T cells from PBMCs. V and J are TRBV19 and TRBJ2-3; D might be TRBD2 (6 bases). The clonotype originates from a human donor in good health (CMV status not recorded). Some clones in this sample may be carry-over from other donors' samples. The CDR3 loop reads CASRILHSGASTDTQYF. CDR3 DNA: TGTGCCAGTAGGATCCTCCATAGCGGTGCTAGCACAGATACGCAGTATTTT.